The 17 T cell receptor beta chains given below trace back to one sample, sequenced in a study of T cells in Graves' hyperthyroidism and ophthalmopathy. RNA transcripts served as the template for amplifying TCR beta CDR3 regions. Initially, a first-round RT-PCR of the TCR CDR3 employed the HTBI primer set. TCRdb re-derived calls from the multiplex PCR reads in MiXCR, one entry per CDR3 protein. The data show hundreds of thousands of distinct CDR3 sequences, roughly 14% seen once. The sequencing input was blood. The receptors here all came from a man between 18 and 35 years old with Graves' ophthalmopathy.

Of note for this clonotype: One base away lies a much larger clone, so this may be a sequencing read error. A read error is likely, as this CDR3 ends without the conserved phenylalanine or tryptophan. The rearrangement joins TRBV5-5 to TRBJ1-2, with D maybe TRBD1 (5 bases). CDR3 length: 16 residues. The germline V gene has CDR1 SGHKS and CDR2 YYEKEE (reference sequence). The V end lost 2 bases, the J end lost 2 bases, and 16 bases lay between the germline ends. The CDR3 bases are TGTGCCAGCAGCTTTTACAGCGGCCGGGGCAACTATGGCTACACCCTC. This translates into CASSFYSGRGNYGYTL.

This clonotype was seen at least ten times. The J gene is TRBJ2-3, the V gene TRBV5-1; 8 bases match TRBD1. The CDR3 runs to 13 residues. The V gene's germline CDR1 is SGHRS and CDR2 YFSETQ. V gave up 5 bases and J gave up 4 bases; unmatched junction bases: 3. CDR3 nucleotide sequence: TGCGCCAGCAGACGGACAGGGTCAGATACGCAGTATTTT. This gives the protein CASRRTGSDTQYF.

This clonotype was seen at least ten times. The chain carries TRBV9 and TRBJ2-1; D tentatively fits TRBD1 or TRBD2 (5 bases each). The germline V gene encodes CDR1 SGDLS and CDR2 YYNGEE. The ends were cut back, 4 bases at V and 3 bases at J, with 17 bases in the middle. The CDR3 sequence is 16 residues long. DNA for the CDR3: TGTGCCAGCAGCCCTCGGGGCGGAGGCATCTACAATGAGCAGTTCTTC. Encoded protein: CASSPRGGGIYNEQFF.

This clonotype was seen many times. The V and J genes are TRBV30 and TRBJ1-4; 9 nucleotides agree with TRBD1. This CDR3 has 11 amino acids. The J segment lost 8 bases and the V segment lost 5 bases, leaving 0 bases of the junction unmatched. Germline CDR1 and CDR2: GTSNPN and SVGIG (reference sequence). CDR3 region: CAWGQGEKLFF. The CDR3 bases are TGTGCCTGGGGACAGGGGGAAAAACTGTTTTTT.

This clonotype was counted between two and nine times. The chain links TRBV7-6 to TRBJ2-1; the match to TRBD2 covers 11 bases. The CDR3 has 15 residues. V shed 3 bases and J 8 bases; nucleotides not matched to a gene: 6. Germline V lookup: CDR1 SGHVS, CDR2 FNYEAQ. The DNA for the CDR3 is TGTGCCAGCAGCTTTGGAATAGCGGGGGGGTATGAGCAGTTCTTC. Amino acid sequence: CASSFGIAGGYEQFF.

The sample holds many counts of this clonotype. The gene calls are TRBV30 and TRBJ2-7; D gene ambiguous. V was clipped by 4 bases and J by 5 bases, with 9 bases between them. Germline CDR1 reads GTSNPN; CDR2 reads SVGIG (reference sequence). This CDR3 comprises 11 residues. CDR3 amino acids: CAWTSTHEQYF. The CDR3 nucleotides are TGTGCCTGGACTAGTACCCACGAGCAGTACTTC.

The genes are TRBV27 and TRBJ2-1; D is perhaps TRBD1 (6 bases). V lost 8 bases, J lost 8 bases, and 19 bases lay in between. Germline values: CDR1 MNHEY, CDR2 SMNVEV (reference sequence). CDR3 size: 14 residues. DNA for the CDR3: TGTGCCAGCGGGCCTTTGAGAGGGGGTGATGAGCAGTTCTTC. Protein product: CASGPLRGGDEQFF.

V is TRBV3-1 and J is TRBJ2-2; D assignment may be TRBD1 or TRBD2 (6 bases each). The V gene lost 0 bases and the J gene lost 4 bases, with 9 bases spanning the gap. This CDR3 has 15 residues. Germline lookup yields CDR1 LGHDT and CDR2 YNNKEL (reference sequence). CDR3 in DNA: TGTGCCAGCAGCCAAGACGGGGGCTCCACCGGGGAGCTGTTTTTT. Amino acids: CASSQDGGSTGELFF.

In this sample, this clonotype turned up many times. The V call is TRBV7-9, the J call TRBJ2-3; 9 bases align to TRBD2. Germline V gene data show CDR1 as SEHNR and CDR2 as FQNEAQ (reference sequence). Trimming removed 5 bases from V and 5 bases from J; junction bases left unmatched: 5. The CDR3 contains 14 residues. The CDR3 DNA follows: TGTGCCAGCAGCCAGACTAGCGGAGGAGATACGCAGTATTTT. Translation gives CASSQTSGGDTQYF. Using reference TRBV7-9 and TRBJ2-3 for the parts outside the CDR3, the full variable domain is DTGVSQNPRHKITKRGQNVTFRCDPISEHNRLYWYRQTLGQGPEFLTYFQNEAQLEKSRLLSDRFSAERPKGSFSTLEIQRTEQGDSAMYLCASSQTSGGDTQYFGPGTRLTVL.

This clonotype was counted many times. CDR3 in DNA: TGTGCCAGCAGTGTAGAACAGCAAAACACTGAAGCTTTCTTT. Protein: CASSVEQQNTEAFF. V gene TRBV2 combines with J gene TRBJ1-1; no firm D call. The CDR3 is made up of 14 amino acids. V was clipped by 4 bases and J by 2 bases, with 11 bases between them. CDR1 is SNHLY, CDR2 FYNNEI, per germline.

The V call is TRBV28, the J call TRBJ2-7, with 13 bases lining up with TRBD2. The CDR3 covers 16 residues. Germline lookup yields CDR1 MDHEN and CDR2 SYDVKM. The V and J ends lost 7 bases and 1 base, in that order; junction bases with no gene match: 7. The CDR3 nucleotides read TGTGCCAGCATAACCCCGGGACTAGCGGGGTCCTACGAGCAGTACTTC. Its protein product is CASITPGLAGSYEQYF.

This clonotype has at least ten counts. V gene TRBV18 combines with J gene TRBJ1-5, with D perhaps TRBD1 (5 bases). This CDR3 comprises 15 residues. The germline V and J ends were trimmed by 3 bases and 6 bases, with 15 bases remaining between them. Germline CDR1 KGHSH, CDR2 LQKENI. CDR3 protein: CASSPTEGLGQPQHF. The CDR3 region has the DNA TGTGCCAGCTCACCGACAGAAGGTTTGGGTCAGCCCCAGCATTTT.

Notes on this clonotype: A much larger clone lies a single base off, so this may be a read error. This chain connects TRBV20-1 to TRBJ2-2; D perhaps matches TRBD2 (6 bases). Germline assignment: CDR1 DFQATT and CDR2 SNEGSKA (reference sequence). CDR3 size: 15 residues. The CDR3 reads CGASDTGTNTGELFF. DNA for the CDR3: TGCGGTGCTAGTGACACCGGGACTAACACCGGGGAGCTGTTTTTT.

This clonotype was seen only a few times. The V gene is TRBV14, the J gene TRBJ2-1, with D perhaps TRBD2 (6 bases). Trimming pared 4 bases from V and 4 bases from J, leaving 17 bases between. This CDR3 spans 16 amino acids. The germline V gene encodes CDR1 SGHDN and CDR2 FVKESK. Written as DNA, the CDR3 is TGTGCCAGCAGCCTAAACCCTCGACTAGATTACAATGAGCAGTTCTTC. Its translation: CASSLNPRLDYNEQFF.

This clonotype was observed a few times. A junction boundary mismatches the germline segment, possibly from a read error. This rearrangement joins TRBV6-1 to TRBJ1-3; the D is unclear. The CDR3 covers 16 residues. Germline assignment: CDR1 MNHNS and CDR2 SASEGT. The CDR3 nucleotides read TGTGCCAGCAGTTATTTAGTCCCTCGGTCTGGAAATACCATATATTTT. The encoded protein is CASSYLVPRSGNTIYF.

The rearrangement joins TRBV9 to TRBJ2-2; the D is unclear. V was cut by 7 bases and J by 3 bases, with 7 bases left in between. The length of the CDR3 is 12 residues. Germline assignment: CDR1 SGDLS and CDR2 YYNGEE. CDR3 residues: CASRSDTGELFF. The CDR3 coding sequence is TGTGCCAGCCGTAGTGACACCGGGGAGCTGTTTTTT.

This clonotype appeared a few times. V and J are TRBV14 and TRBJ1-1; D might be TRBD1 (5 bases). Germline lookup yields CDR1 SGHDN and CDR2 FVKESK. Trimming took off 1 base at V and 0 bases at J, with 12 bases between the two ends. The CDR3 runs 16 residues. The CDR3: CASSQVGEGMNTEAFF. CDR3 in DNA: TGTGCCAGCAGCCAAGTGGGGGAGGGAATGAACACTGAAGCTTTCTTT.